The 21 T cell receptor beta chains given below trace back to one sample, sequenced in a study of blood T cell repertoires in COVID-19. Sequencing was performed with immunoSEQ multiplex PCR; in TCRdb, only in-frame clones are kept and a portion is missing. The top ten clones hold 1.2% of a sample with more than 300,000 clones, 88% of them seen once. Sequencing was done on a sample of PBMCs or T cells enriched from blood (not recorded which). The receptor set was obtained from a woman aged 18-35 years who had recovered from COVID-19.

This rearrangement joins TRBV11-2 to TRBJ2-7; weak D call: TRBD1 (5 bases). The CDR3 is 14 residues long. The V gene lost 1 base and the J gene lost 0 bases, with 7 bases spanning the gap. From germline, CDR1 is SGHAT and CDR2 FQNNGV. This CDR3 reads CASSLAGNSYEQYF. The CDR3 DNA reads as TGTGCCAGCAGCTTAGCAGGGAACTCCTACGAGCAGTACTTC.

The CDR3 here is CASSSLGTSGVTDTQYF. As DNA, the CDR3 is TGTGCCAGCAGCTCCTTGGGGACTAGCGGGGTCACAGATACGCAGTATTTT. V is TRBV3-1 (or the pseudogene TRBV3-2) and J is TRBJ2-3; 13 positions match TRBD2. J was trimmed by 2 bases and V by 5 bases; bases with no gene match: 7. This CDR3 spans 17 amino acids. In germline, CDR1 is LGHDT, CDR2 YNNKEL (reference sequence).

The CDR3 coding sequence is TGTGCCACTCGTCGTGGCTACACCTTC. It translates to CATRRGYTF. This chain uses TRBV7-2 with TRBJ1-2; D is unresolved. V was cut by 10 bases and J by 7 bases, with 7 bases left in between. The CDR3 runs to 9 residues. CDR1 is SGHTA and CDR2 is FQGNSA in the germline V gene.

The chain is built from TRBV5-1 and TRBJ2-7; D possibly corresponds to TRBD1 (5 bases). The V end was cut by 1 base, the J end by 2 bases, with 10 bases between. This CDR3 contains 14 residues. Germline loops: CDR1 SGHRS, CDR2 YFSETQ. This CDR3 reads CASSLIWGAYEQYF. The CDR3 nucleotides are TGCGCCAGCAGCTTGATTTGGGGCGCCTACGAGCAGTACTTC.

The genes are TRBV7-9 and TRBJ1-2; TRBD1 aligns across 7 bases. The length of the CDR3 is 17 residues. Per germline, CDR1 SEHNR and CDR2 FQNEAQ (reference sequence). V was pared by 5 bases and J by 0 bases, with 12 bases of the junction left unmatched. CDR3 coding DNA: TGTGCCAGCAGCGAAAAGGGAAGCAGGGGGACTAACTATGGCTACACCTTC. Translating it yields CASSEKGSRGTNYGYTF.

V is TRBV19 and J is TRBJ1-5; the D gene is possibly TRBD1 (6 bases). V was pared by 4 bases and J by 7 bases, with 26 bases between. Germline V CDR1 and CDR2: LNHDA, SQIVND (reference sequence). This CDR3 is 18 amino acids long. The CDR3 here is CASSRLPGQGASRQPQHF. DNA for the CDR3: TGTGCCAGTAGTAGACTCCCGGGACAAGGGGCCAGCAGGCAGCCCCAGCATTTT.

This chain links TRBV28 with TRBJ1-6; 7 positions agree with TRBD1. Germline V gene data show CDR1 as MDHEN and CDR2 as SYDVKM. This CDR3 is 18 amino acids long. V gave up 6 bases and J gave up 9 bases; unmatched junction bases: 20. This chain's CDR3 is CASSLKPVQGVVISPLHF. The CDR3 bases are TGTGCCAGCAGCCTAAAGCCCGTTCAGGGGGTCGTTATTTCACCCCTCCACTTT.

In the case of this clone: Other DNA variants within this sample encode the same CDR3. The chain combines TRBV29-1 with TRBJ1-1; D is possibly TRBD1 (6 bases). Germline V gene lookup returns CDR1 SQVTM and CDR2 ANQGSEA. This CDR3 contains 13 residues. V was shortened by 2 bases and J by 4 bases, with 11 bases between the two germline ends. The CDR3 coding sequence is TGCAGCGTTGAATGGGGAGGGGGCACTGAAGCTTTCTTT. It codes for CSVEWGGGTEAFF. Looking up the rest from reference TRBV29-1 and TRBJ1-1 gives the full variable domain: SAVISQKPSRDICQRGTSLTIQCQVDSQVTMMFWYRQQPGQSLTLIATANQGSEATYESGFVIDKFPISRPNLTFSTLTVSNMSPEDSSIYLCSVEWGGGTEAFFGQGTRLTVV.

A few counts support this clone. V and J are TRBV30 and TRBJ2-7; maybe TRBD2 (6 bases). Germline V lookup: CDR1 GTSNPN, CDR2 SVGIG (reference sequence). The CDR3 is 14 amino acids. The V end lost 2 bases, the J end lost 2 bases, and 13 bases lay between the germline ends. CDR3 loop: CAWSPTGGPYEQYF. DNA of the CDR3: TGTGCCTGGAGTCCCACCGGGGGACCCTACGAGCAGTACTTC.

The chain employs TRBV29-1 and TRBJ1-1, with 7 bases that match TRBD1. Per the germline V gene, CDR1 is SQVTM and CDR2 is ANQGSEA. CDR3 length: 14 amino acids. V was pared by 8 bases and J by 3 bases, with 12 bases of the junction left unmatched. This CDR3 is CSTRGTARDTEAFF. The CDR3 region has the DNA TGCAGCACCCGAGGGACAGCTAGGGACACTGAAGCTTTCTTT. The whole variable domain, filled in from reference TRBV29-1 and TRBJ1-1, reads SAVISQKPSRDICQRGTSLTIQCQVDSQVTMMFWYRQQPGQSLTLIATANQGSEATYESGFVIDKFPISRPNLTFSTLTVSNMSPEDSSIYLCSTRGTARDTEAFFGQGTRLTVV.

The chain couples TRBV5-1 to TRBJ1-4; no definite D call. Trimming took 4 bases from V and 0 from J, leaving 16 bases between them. Germline CDR1 reads SGHRS; CDR2 reads YFSETQ. This CDR3 region has 17 residues. The CDR3 bases are TGCGCCAGCAGCCTGGCGAAGGAGGACGCAACTAATGAAAAACTGTTTTTT. It codes for CASSLAKEDATNEKLFF.

The chain couples TRBV7-2 to TRBJ1-2; 9 positions match TRBD1. The CDR3 sequence is 15 residues long. Germline CDR1 SGHTA, CDR2 FQGNSA. V gave up 5 bases and J gave up 4 bases; unmatched junction bases: 8. The DNA of the CDR3 is TGTGCCAGCAGCGCCTACAGGGGGCGAGGCTATGGCTACACCTTC. Its translation is CASSAYRGRGYGYTF. The variable domain in full, completed from reference TRBV7-2 and TRBJ1-2, reads GAGVSQSPSNKVTEKGKDVELRCDPISGHTALYWYRQSLGQGLEFLIYFQGNSAPDKSGLPSDRFSAERTGGSVSTLTIQRTQQEDSAVYLCASSAYRGRGYGYTFGSGTRLTVV.

The chain carries TRBV30 and TRBJ2-3, with 9 positions matching TRBD1. Trimming removed 4 bases from V and 4 bases from J; junction bases left unmatched: 6. Germline V gene lookup returns CDR1 GTSNPN and CDR2 SVGIG (reference sequence). This CDR3 spans 14 amino acids. The CDR3 bases are TGTGCCTGGAACCCGGGACAGGGCGCAGATACGCAGTATTTT. It codes for CAWNPGQGADTQYF.

This sequence joins TRBV6-2 or TRBV6-3 and TRBJ2-4, with 10 bases aligning to TRBD2. This CDR3 has 19 amino acids. V dropped 2 bases and J dropped 0; count of bases not matched to a gene: 10. The germline V gene encodes CDR1 MNHEY and CDR2 SVGEGT. DNA for the CDR3: TGTGCCAGCAGTTACACCAATAGCGGGGGGCACCTAGCCAAAAACATTCAGTACTTC. This gives the protein CASSYTNSGGHLAKNIQYF.

The V gene is TRBV5-6, the J gene TRBJ1-6, with D perhaps TRBD1 (6 bases). The V end was cut by 0 bases, the J end by 9 bases, with 13 bases between. CDR1 and CDR2 from the germline V gene are SGHDT and YYEEEE. The CDR3 loop spans 15 amino acids. The CDR3 is CASSLGQGRVSPLHF. For the CDR3, the DNA is TGTGCCAGCAGCTTGGGGCAGGGGAGGGTTTCACCCCTCCACTTT.

This rearrangement joins TRBV7-3 to TRBJ2-6; D gene unclear. The V and J ends lost 2 bases and 1 base respectively, with 6 bases between them. The CDR3 is 15 residues long. From germline, CDR1 is SGHTA and CDR2 FQGTGA. The CDR3 DNA reads as TGTGCCAGCAGCTTACTAACGTCTGGGGCCAACGTCCTGACTTTC. Its protein product is CASSLLTSGANVLTF.

CDR3 DNA: TGTGCCAGCAGTCCCGGGACTAGCGGGGGGTCCGTGACGAAGACCCAGTACTTC. It codes for CASSPGTSGGSVTKTQYF. The rearrangement links TRBV6-2 or TRBV6-3 to TRBJ2-5, with 15 bases lining up with TRBD2. CDR1 and CDR2 (germline): MNHEY, SVGEGT. The CDR3 is 18 residues long. J was trimmed by 6 bases and V by 5 bases; bases with no gene match: 13.

This chain uses TRBV6-5 with TRBJ1-2; D not certain. The length of the CDR3 is 14 residues. The germline V and J ends were trimmed by 2 bases and 2 bases, with 9 bases remaining between them. Germline V CDR1 and CDR2: MNHEY, SVGAGI. The CDR3 reads CASSYGPVNYGYTF. Here the CDR3 DNA reads TGTGCCAGCAGTTACGGCCCAGTCAACTATGGCTACACCTTC.

The V and J genes are TRBV6-6 and TRBJ1-5; 7 bases are shared with TRBD1. V was pared by 6 bases and J by 6 bases, with 5 bases of the junction left unmatched. Germline CDR1 is MNHNY and CDR2 is SVGAGI (reference sequence). This CDR3 region has 13 residues. The CDR3 DNA sequence: TGTGCCAGCAGCTTACAGGGGTTTCAGCCCCAGCATTTT. Its protein product is CASSLQGFQPQHF.

V is TRBV6-6 and J is TRBJ2-3; 11 nucleotides agree with TRBD1. J gave up 7 bases and V 5 bases, and 11 bases lay outside the gene matches. Germline V CDR1 and CDR2: MNHNY, SVGAGI (reference sequence). The CDR3 contains 16 residues. The CDR3 spells CASSRSGTGGGNTQYF. The DNA of the CDR3 is TGTGCCAGCAGTCGATCTGGGACAGGGGGAGGGAATACGCAGTATTTT.

The chain is built from TRBV19 and TRBJ1-2; 7 bases align to TRBD1. The CDR3 extends over 16 amino acids. In germline, CDR1 is LNHDA, CDR2 SQIVND (reference sequence). V was pared by 5 bases and J by 0 bases, with 9 bases of the junction left unmatched. CDR3 amino acids: CASSLAGGLTNYGYTF. In nucleotides, the CDR3 is TGTGCCAGTAGTCTCGCAGGGGGGCTCACTAACTATGGCTACACCTTC. Full variable domain (remainder filled in from reference TRBV19 and TRBJ1-2): DGGITQSPKYLFRKEGQNVTLSCEQNLNHDAMYWYRQDPGQGLRLIYYSQIVNDFQKGDIAEGYSVSREKKESFPLTVTSAQKNPTAFYLCASSLAGGLTNYGYTFGSGTRLTVV.